This T cell receptor (beta chain) is drawn from a study of neurological immune-mediated disorders. Study observations and caveats: Because no CDR3 amino acid sequences were shared across subjects by expanded clones, private repertoires were suggested in all groups. A possible signature appeared as one related-CDR3 cluster, in which phylogenetic grouping placed the repertoires of 18 of 34 multiple sclerosis patients.

The cDNA came from 5'RACE with 10-nucleotide random UMIs. From 15-18 subjects, each sequencing run yielded over 160 million TCR-beta sequences. One entry per CDR3 protein, called by TCRdb with MiXCR from the 5' RACE reads. The table records 39,000 or so distinct CDR3 sequences, over 2% of them present only once. This clonotype appeared many times. Its antigen is unknown. CDR1 and CDR2 (germline): SGHRS, YFSETQ. The V and J ends lost 2 bases and 1 base, in that order; junction bases with no gene match: 11. The length of the CDR3 is 18 residues. Sequencing was carried out using PBMCs. The gene calls are TRBV5-1 and TRBJ1-2; 10 bases agree with TRBD1. This receptor was taken from a man aged 25 to 40 with multiple sclerosis. The CDR3 loop is CASSFRNGTGEVNYGYTF. DNA for the CDR3: TGCGCCAGCAGCTTTCGAAACGGGACAGGGGAAGTTAACTATGGCTACACCTTC. Supplemented by reference TRBV5-1 and TRBJ1-2, the full variable domain reads KAGVTQTPRYLIKTRGQQVTLSCSPISGHRSVSWYQQTPGQGLQFLFEYFSETQRNKGNFPGRFSGRQFSNSRSEMNVSTLELGDSALYLCASSFRNGTGEVNYGYTFGSGTRLTVV.